Below, 7 T cell receptor beta chains from the same sample are listed, as sequenced in a study of cytomegalovirus exposure and HLA in healthy donors. The PCR was carried out with 60 Vbeta primers and 13 Jbeta primers. Generated by immunoSEQ multiplex PCR, the TCRdb table keeps only in-frame clones and is missing some. The profile covers 140,000 to 150,000 clones, with 77% appearing a single time and around 3.7% taken by the ten largest. The sequencing sample was made of PBMCs. All receptors come from a male donor in good health and CMV-seronegative.

The genes are TRBV4-1 and TRBJ2-4; the match to TRBD2 covers 8 bases. The CDR3 contains 19 residues. Trimming cost V 0 bases and J 1 base; bases outside gene matches: 11. The germline V gene encodes CDR1 MGHRA and CDR2 YSYEKL. The CDR3 DNA follows: TGCGCCAGCAGCCAAGATATGCTAGCGGGTGCACTTGCCAAAAACATTCAGTACTTC. Translation: CASSQDMLAGALAKNIQYF.

This clone has a handful of counts. In DNA form, the CDR3 reads TGCGCCAGCAGCTTACCAGCGGGGGGGCCTGATACGCAGTATTTT. Protein: CASSLPAGGPDTQYF. The rearrangement joins TRBV5-1 to TRBJ2-3; 10 nucleotides agree with TRBD2. The CDR3 spans 15 residues. CDR1 SGHRS and CDR2 YFSETQ come from the germline V gene. V lost 2 bases to trimming and J lost 6 bases; unmatched junction nucleotides: 6.

The J gene is TRBJ1-1, the V gene TRBV10-3; 7 bases map to TRBD1. CDR3 length: 14 amino acids. The germline V gene has CDR1 ENHRY and CDR2 SYGVKD. The V gene end was trimmed by 9 bases and the J gene end by 1 base; junction bases not matched to a gene: 8. For the CDR3, the DNA is TGTGCCATTCAAGGGGGCATCAAGAACACTGAAGCTTTCTTT. Protein sequence: CAIQGGIKNTEAFF.

On this clone itself: Mismatch with germline at one junction end may stem from a read error. The chain employs TRBV7-9 and TRBJ2-7; 7 positions agree with TRBD1. Germline CDR1 reads SEHNR; CDR2 reads FQNEAQ (reference sequence). CDR3 length equals 13 residues. The CDR3 DNA reads as TGTTCCAGCAGCCACAGGGGAGTCTACGAGCAGTACTTC. Protein: CSSSHRGVYEQYF.

The genes are TRBV9 and TRBJ1-1; no clear D. V lost 0 bases to trimming and J lost 0 bases, with 15 bases between them. The CDR3 length is 17 residues. Germline V gene lookup returns CDR1 SGDLS and CDR2 YYNGEE. The CDR3 protein is CASSVVSTFPMNTEAFF. The CDR3 DNA follows: TGTGCCAGCAGCGTAGTTAGCACTTTTCCCATGAACACTGAAGCTTTCTTT.

This chain connects TRBV9 to TRBJ2-7; 7 bases line up with TRBD2. The CDR3 sequence is 15 residues long. The V and J ends lost 2 bases and 6 bases, in that order; junction bases with no gene match: 11. Germline assignment: CDR1 SGDLS and CDR2 YYNGEE. The CDR3: CASSVVGGSLSEQYF. The DNA for the CDR3 is TGTGCCAGCAGCGTCGTGGGCGGGAGTCTATCCGAGCAGTACTTC.

This clone was seen more than once but under ten times. The V call is TRBV19, the J call TRBJ2-7; D is possibly TRBD2 (6 bases). V was trimmed by 3 bases and J by 2 bases, leaving 14 bases between them. The CDR3 runs 15 residues. CDR1 and CDR2 from the germline V gene are LNHDA and SQIVND (reference sequence). CDR3 region: CASSIAGSWAYEQYF. In DNA, the CDR3 is TGTGCCAGTAGTATTGCGGGGTCTTGGGCCTACGAGCAGTACTTC.